This TCR beta chain was recorded in a study of regulatory T cells in long-lasting Graves disease. For TCR beta, libraries came from iRepertoire HTBI primers and Arm-PCR of CDR3 regions. TCRdb independently ran MiXCR on the multiplex PCR reads; one entry per CDR3 protein. The repertoire holds hundreds of thousands of distinct CDR3 sequences, with around 21% as singletons. With 0 bases clipped from V and 8 bases from J, the junction kept 20 bases outside the gene matches. The CDR3 length is 21 residues. Germline V lookup: CDR1 KGHDR, CDR2 SFDVKD. Time point of the sample: persistent/refractory GD, antithyroid drugs over 5 years with positive TRAb. The TCR library used RNA extracted from PBMCs. Graves' disease was diagnosed by American Thyroid Association guidelines. In this cohort, patients came from an endocrinology department located in Xi'an, China. EDTA tubes received about 10 milliliters of collected peripheral blood.

The origin of this receptor is a female donor with Graves disease. The material was peripheral blood mononuclear cells (PBMCs), obtained when the disease was refractory, from a patient treated with antithyroid drugs. This chain joins TRBV24-1 and TRBJ2-1; TRBD2 matches 11 bases. The CDR3 DNA is TGTGCCACCAGTGATTTGCCAAGGGGGCCTGAGGTAGCGGGAGGGCCCGATGAGCAGTTCTTC. Its translation: CATSDLPRGPEVAGGPDEQFF.